Below are 3 T cell receptor beta chains sequenced from a single sample in a study of low-dose radiotherapy and immunotherapy resistance in tumors. First-strand cDNA used TRAV- and TRBV-specific primers, covering alpha and beta chains. PCR amplification of the TCRs was performed with Phusion for 20 PCR cycles, and it relied on a constant-region primer together with a V-primer adapter. TCRdb re-called the reads through MiXCR, storing one row per CDR3 protein. The sample lists 13,000 to 15,000 distinct CDR3 sequences; about half were seen once. These receptors were taken from a human donor with advanced metastatic prostate, ovarian, gallbladder or colorectal cancer (not recorded which). This table probably holds off-target reads from a library built for another chain.

The CDR3 nucleotides read TGTGCCAGTAGTATCACTAGCGGGAGCGCGGATACGCAGTATTTT. Protein: CASSITSGSADTQYF. The rearrangement links TRBV19 to TRBJ2-3, with 11 bases that match TRBD2. The CDR3 spans 15 residues. After removal of 3 bases from V and 6 bases from J, the junction contained 5 bases not matched to a gene. Germline CDR1 and CDR2: LNHDA and SQIVND (reference sequence).

The chain is built from TRBV5-1 and TRBJ2-5; 14 bases align to TRBD2. The trim removed 4 bases at V and 5 bases at J, leaving 4 bases unmatched. The germline V gene encodes CDR1 SGHRS and CDR2 YFSETQ. The CDR3 is made up of 15 amino acids. The CDR3 region is CASSPGTSGSETQYF. CDR3 DNA: TGCGCCAGCAGCCCCGGGACTAGCGGGAGTGAGACCCAGTACTTC.

The chain combines TRBV5-6 with TRBJ2-7; TRBD1 aligns across 7 bases. The junction had 13 bases not matched to a gene; V was cut back by 4 bases and J by 3 bases. Germline V CDR1 and CDR2: SGHDT, YYEEEE. The CDR3 extends over 16 amino acids. The CDR3 loop reads CASSPEPGQRHYEQYF. CDR3 bases: TGTGCCAGCAGCCCAGAGCCGGGACAGCGTCACTACGAGCAGTACTTC.